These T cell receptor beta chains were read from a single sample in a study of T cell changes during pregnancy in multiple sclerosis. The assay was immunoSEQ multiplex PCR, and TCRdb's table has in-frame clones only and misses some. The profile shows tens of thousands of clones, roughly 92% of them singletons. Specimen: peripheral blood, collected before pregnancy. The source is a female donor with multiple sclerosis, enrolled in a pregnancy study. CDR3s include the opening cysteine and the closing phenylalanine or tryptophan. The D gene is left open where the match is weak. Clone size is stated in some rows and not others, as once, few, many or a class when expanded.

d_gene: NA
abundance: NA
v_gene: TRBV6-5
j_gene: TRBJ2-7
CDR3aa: CAAGKTQGSSYEQYF
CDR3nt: TGTGCAGCCGGAAAAACACAGGGTTCGTCCTACGAGCAGTACTTC

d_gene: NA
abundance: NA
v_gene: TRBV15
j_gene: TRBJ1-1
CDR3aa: CATSRDKLVNTEAFF
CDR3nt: TGTGCCACCAGCAGAGATAAATTAGTGAACACTGAAGCTTTCTTT

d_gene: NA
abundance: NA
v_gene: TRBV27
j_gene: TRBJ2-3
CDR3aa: CASSLSGGGDTQYF
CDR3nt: TGTGCCAGCAGTTTATCCGGCGGAGGAGATACGCAGTATTTT

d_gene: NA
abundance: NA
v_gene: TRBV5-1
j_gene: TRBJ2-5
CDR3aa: CASSWNREQETQYF
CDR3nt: TGCGCCAGCAGCTGGAACAGGGAACAAGAGACCCAGTACTTC

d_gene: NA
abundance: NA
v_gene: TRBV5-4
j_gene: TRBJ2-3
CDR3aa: CASSFRDTGTDTQYF
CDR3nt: TGTGCCAGCAGCTTCCGGGACACCGGCACAGATACGCAGTATTTT

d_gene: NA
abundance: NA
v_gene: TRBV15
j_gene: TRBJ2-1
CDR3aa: CATRGGTNEQFF
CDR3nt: TGTGCCACCAGGGGGGGTACCAATGAGCAGTTCTTC

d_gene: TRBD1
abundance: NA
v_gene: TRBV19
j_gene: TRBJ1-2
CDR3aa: CASKETGFIGYTF
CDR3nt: TGTGCCAGTAAAGAGACAGGGTTTATCGGCTACACCTTC

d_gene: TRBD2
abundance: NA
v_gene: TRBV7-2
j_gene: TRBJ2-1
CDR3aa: CASSSLAGVSEQFF
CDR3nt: TGTGCCAGCAGCTCTCTAGCGGGAGTTAGTGAGCAGTTCTTC

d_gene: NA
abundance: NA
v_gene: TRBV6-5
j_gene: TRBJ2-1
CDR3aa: CASSYRVGGYNEQFF
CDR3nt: TGTGCCAGCAGTTACAGGGTCGGCGGGTACAATGAGCAGTTCTTC

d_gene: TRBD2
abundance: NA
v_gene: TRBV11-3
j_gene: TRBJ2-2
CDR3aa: CASSPQPGLADTGELFF
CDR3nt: TGTGCCAGCAGCCCCCAACCCGGACTAGCGGACACCGGGGAGCTGTTTTTT

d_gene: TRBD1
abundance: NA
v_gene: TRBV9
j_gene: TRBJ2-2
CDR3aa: CASSVEAGGTTGELFF
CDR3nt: TGTGCCAGCAGCGTAGAAGCAGGGGGCACCACCGGGGAGCTGTTTTTT

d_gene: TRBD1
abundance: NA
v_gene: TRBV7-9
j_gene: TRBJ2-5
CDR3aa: CASSLDRGETQYF
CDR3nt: TGTGCCAGCAGCTTAGACAGGGGGGAGACCCAGTACTTC

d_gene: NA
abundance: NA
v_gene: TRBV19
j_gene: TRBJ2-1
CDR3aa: CASRGSSYNEQFF
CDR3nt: TGTGCCAGCCGAGGGAGCTCCTACAATGAGCAGTTCTTC

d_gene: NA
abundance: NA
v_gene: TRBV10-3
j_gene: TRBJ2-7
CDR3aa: CASRKAGNSYEQYF
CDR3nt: TGTGCCTCAAGGAAGGCAGGGAATTCCTACGAGCAGTACTTC

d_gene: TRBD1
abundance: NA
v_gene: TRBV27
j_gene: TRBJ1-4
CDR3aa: CASRDRDRGGKLFF
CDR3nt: TGTGCCAGCAGAGACCGGGACAGGGGCGGAAAACTGTTTTTT

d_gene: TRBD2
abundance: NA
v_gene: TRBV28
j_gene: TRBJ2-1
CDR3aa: CASSPSGSTYNEQFF
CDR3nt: TGTGCCAGCAGTCCCAGCGGGAGTACCTACAATGAGCAGTTCTTC

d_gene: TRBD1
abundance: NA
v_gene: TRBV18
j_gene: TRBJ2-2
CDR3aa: CASSPDRVAGELFF
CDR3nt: TGTGCCAGCTCACCTGACAGGGTCGCCGGGGAGCTGTTTTTT

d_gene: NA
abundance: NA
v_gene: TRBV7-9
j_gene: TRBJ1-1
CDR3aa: CASSLDTGVAFF
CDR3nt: TGTGCCAGCAGCTTAGATACGGGGGTAGCTTTCTTT

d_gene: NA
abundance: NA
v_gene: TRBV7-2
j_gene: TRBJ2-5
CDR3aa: CASSLDRVQETQYF
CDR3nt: TGTGCCAGCAGCTTAGACAGAGTCCAAGAGACCCAGTACTTC

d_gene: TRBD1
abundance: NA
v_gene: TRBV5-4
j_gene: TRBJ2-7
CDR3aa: CASRQTGGGYEQYF
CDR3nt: TGTGCCAGCAGGCAAACAGGGGGCGGCTACGAGCAGTACTTC

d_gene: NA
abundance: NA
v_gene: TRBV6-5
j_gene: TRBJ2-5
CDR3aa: CASSQDYQEETQYF
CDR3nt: TGTGCCAGCAGCCAGGACTATCAGGAAGAGACCCAGTACTTC

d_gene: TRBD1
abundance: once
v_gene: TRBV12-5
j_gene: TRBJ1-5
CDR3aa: CASGRTGTNQPQHF
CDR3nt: TGTGCTAGTGGTCGGACAGGGACAAATCAGCCCCAGCATTTT

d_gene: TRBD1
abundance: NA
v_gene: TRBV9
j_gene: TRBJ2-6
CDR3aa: CASSEGQGILSGANVLTF
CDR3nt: TGTGCCAGCAGCGAGGGACAGGGGATTCTCTCTGGGGCCAACGTCCTGACTTTC

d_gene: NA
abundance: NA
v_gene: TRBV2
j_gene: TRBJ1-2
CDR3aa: CASRGKARRNGYTF
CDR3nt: TGTGCCAGCAGGGGTAAGGCTAGGAGGAATGGCTACACCTTC

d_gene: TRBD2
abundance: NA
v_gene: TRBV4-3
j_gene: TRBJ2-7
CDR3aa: CASSQTSGSSYEQYF
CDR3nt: TGCGCCAGCAGCCAAACTAGCGGGAGCTCCTACGAGCAGTACTTC

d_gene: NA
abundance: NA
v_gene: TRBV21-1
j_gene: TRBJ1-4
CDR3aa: CASIPGQSREKLFF
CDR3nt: TGTGCCAGCATCCCGGGACAGTCGCGTGAAAAACTGTTTTTT

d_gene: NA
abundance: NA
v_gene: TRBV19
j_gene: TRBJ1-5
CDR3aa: CASSIGPSNQPQHF
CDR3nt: TGTGCCAGTAGTATAGGGCCTAGCAATCAGCCCCAGCATTTT

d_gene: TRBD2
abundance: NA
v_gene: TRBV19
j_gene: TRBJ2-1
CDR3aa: CASMQSGRANEQFF
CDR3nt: TGTGCCAGTATGCAAAGCGGGAGGGCCAATGAGCAGTTCTTC

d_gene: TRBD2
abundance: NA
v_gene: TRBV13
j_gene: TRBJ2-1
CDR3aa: CASSLFASGRSNEQFF
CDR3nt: TGTGCCAGCAGCTTATTCGCTAGCGGGAGGTCCAATGAGCAGTTCTTC

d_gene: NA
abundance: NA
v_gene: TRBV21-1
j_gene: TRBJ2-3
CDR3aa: CASSRKDRTTDTQYF
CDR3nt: TGTGCCAGCAGTCGCAAGGACAGAACCACAGATACGCAGTATTTT

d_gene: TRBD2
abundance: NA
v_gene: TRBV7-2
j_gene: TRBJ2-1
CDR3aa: CASSLYYGGGNEQFF
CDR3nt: TGTGCCAGCAGCTTGTACTACGGGGGAGGGAATGAGCAGTTCTTC

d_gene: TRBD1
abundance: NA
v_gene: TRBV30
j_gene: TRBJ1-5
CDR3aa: CAWSGTGGMNQPQHF
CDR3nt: TGTGCCTGGAGTGGGACAGGGGGCATGAATCAGCCCCAGCATTTT

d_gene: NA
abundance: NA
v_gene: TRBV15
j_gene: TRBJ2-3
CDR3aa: CATSREGPSADTQYF
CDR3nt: TGTGCCACCAGCAGAGAGGGCCCGAGTGCAGATACGCAGTATTTT

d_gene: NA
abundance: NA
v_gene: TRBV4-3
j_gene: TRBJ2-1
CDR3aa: CASSQDSGSYNEQFF
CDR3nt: TGCGCCAGCAGCCAAGATAGTGGTTCCTACAATGAGCAGTTCTTC

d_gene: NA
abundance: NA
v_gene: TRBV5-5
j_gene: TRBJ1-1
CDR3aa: CASSLVTGIYTEAFF
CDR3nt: TGTGCCAGCAGCTTGGTTACAGGAATTTACACTGAAGCTTTCTTT

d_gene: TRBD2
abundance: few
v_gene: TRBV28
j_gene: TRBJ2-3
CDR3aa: CASSRRESGTDTQYF
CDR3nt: TGTGCCAGCAGTCGGCGGGAGTCGGGCACAGATACGCAGTATTTT

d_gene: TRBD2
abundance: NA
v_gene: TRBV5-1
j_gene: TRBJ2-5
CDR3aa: CASSLGGLGRGETQYF
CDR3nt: TGCGCCAGCAGCTTGGGGGGACTAGGAAGAGGAGAGACCCAGTACTTC

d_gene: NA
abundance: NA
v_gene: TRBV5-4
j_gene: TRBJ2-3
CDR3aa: CASSPGSRPDTQYF
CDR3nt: TGTGCCAGCAGCCCTGGTAGCCGACCAGATACGCAGTATTTT

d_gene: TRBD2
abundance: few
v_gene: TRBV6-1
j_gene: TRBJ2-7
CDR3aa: CASSASGGSYEQYF
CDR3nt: TGTGCCAGCAGTGCAAGCGGGGGAAGCTACGAGCAGTACTTC

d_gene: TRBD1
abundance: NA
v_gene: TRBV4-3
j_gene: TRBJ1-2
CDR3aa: CASSPTGQGNYGYTF
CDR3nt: TGCGCCAGCAGCCCAACCGGACAGGGTAACTATGGCTACACCTTC

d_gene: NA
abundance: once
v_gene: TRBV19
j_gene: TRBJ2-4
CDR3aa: CASSRHNKNIQYF
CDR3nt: TGTGCCAGTTCACGACATAACAAAAACATTCAGTACTTC

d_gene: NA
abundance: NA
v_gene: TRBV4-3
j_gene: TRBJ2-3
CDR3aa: CASSQEGGTQYF
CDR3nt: TGCGCCAGCAGCCAAGAAGGAGGGACGCAGTATTTT

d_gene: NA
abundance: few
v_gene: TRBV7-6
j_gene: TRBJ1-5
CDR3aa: CASSPRPSEPQHF
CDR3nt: TGTGCCAGCAGCCCCCGGCCCAGCGAACCCCAGCATTTT

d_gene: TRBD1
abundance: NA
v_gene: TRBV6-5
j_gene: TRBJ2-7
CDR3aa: CASSYWTGQGAQEQYF
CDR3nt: TGTGCCAGCAGTTACTGGACCGGACAGGGGGCTCAAGAGCAGTACTTC

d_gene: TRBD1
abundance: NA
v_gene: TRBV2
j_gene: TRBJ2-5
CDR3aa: CASGRTGVQETQYF
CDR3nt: TGTGCCAGCGGGCGGACAGGGGTCCAAGAGACCCAGTACTTC

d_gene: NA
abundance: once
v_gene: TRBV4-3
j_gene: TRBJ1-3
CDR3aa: CASSPLGGLNTIYF
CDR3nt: TGCGCCAGCAGCCCCTTAGGGGGTTTAAACACCATATATTTT

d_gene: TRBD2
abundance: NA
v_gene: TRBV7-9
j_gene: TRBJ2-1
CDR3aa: CASSYGLANEQFF
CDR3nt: TGTGCCAGCAGTTATGGACTAGCCAATGAGCAGTTCTTC

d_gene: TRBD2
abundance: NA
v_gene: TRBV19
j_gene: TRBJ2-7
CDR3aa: CASSIVSGSVYEQYF
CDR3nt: TGTGCCAGTAGTATAGTAAGCGGGAGTGTCTACGAGCAGTACTTC

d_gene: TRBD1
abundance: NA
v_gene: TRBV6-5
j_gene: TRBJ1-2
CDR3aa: CASRRNRDRGHGYTF
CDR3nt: TGTGCCAGCAGGCGGAATAGGGACAGGGGGCACGGCTACACCTTC